This T cell receptor beta chain appears in the sequencing data of a study of OX40 agonist ivuxolimab in advanced cancers. Using immunoSEQ multiplex PCR, the repertoire was profiled, and TCRdb retains in-frame clones only, with some absent. In the table there are some 70,000 clones, more than 85% of which are singletons. The receptor was derived from an adult with an advanced solid tumor such as melanoma, head and neck, liver or kidney cancer. Material: CD4+ or CD8+ T cells sorted from blood, obtained in a trial of the OX40 agonist ivuxolimab.

The chain's CDR3 is CASSFGPTSGNTIYF. CDR3 in DNA: TGTGCCAGCAGCTTCGGACCGACCTCTGGAAACACCATATATTTT. This chain uses TRBV5-4 with TRBJ1-3; D ambiguous. Trimming removed 2 bases from V and 0 bases from J, with 9 bases in between. The CDR3 extends over 15 amino acids. CDR1 and CDR2 from the germline V gene are SGHNT and YYREEE (reference sequence).